Presented here are 20 T cell receptor beta chains from one specimen sequenced in a study of blood T cell repertoires in COVID-19. The data were produced by immunoSEQ multiplex PCR, yet TCRdb's version contains in-frame clones alone and is incomplete. The table has 150,000 or so clones, around 79% seen once. The sample taken for sequencing was peripheral blood. Receptors originate from a woman aged 70-85 years with COVID-19, enrolled during active disease.

This clone was found a few times. The rearrangement joins TRBV30 to TRBJ1-5; D is unclear. This CDR3 comprises 16 residues. Germline CDR1 is GTSNPN and CDR2 is SVGIG (reference sequence). Trimming removed 0 bases at V and 2 bases at J, with 14 bases between. The CDR3 reads CAWSVNLGAGNQPQHF. CDR3 bases: TGTGCCTGGAGTGTAAATTTGGGCGCAGGCAATCAGCCCCAGCATTTT. The full variable domain, with the rest looked up from reference TRBV30 and TRBJ1-5, is SQTIHQWPATLVQPVGSPLSLECTVEGTSNPNLYWYRQAAGRGLQLLFYSVGIGQISSEVPQNLSASRPQDRQFILSSKKLLLSDSGFYLCAWSVNLGAGNQPQHFGDGTRLSIL.

This chain links TRBV30 with TRBJ1-2; 12 positions match TRBD1. V shed 6 bases, J shed 8 bases, and the junction held 13 bases outside the gene matches. The CDR3 length is 15 residues. The germline CDR1 and CDR2 sequences are GTSNPN and SVGIG (reference sequence). The CDR3 protein is CACGTGGWSLKGYTF. The DNA for the CDR3 is TGTGCCTGTGGGACAGGGGGCTGGAGTCTAAAGGGCTACACCTTC.

The CDR3 reads CARIHSNQTAYEQYF. The DNA of the CDR3 is TGTGCCAGAATCCACTCGAACCAGACAGCCTACGAGCAGTACTTC. The J gene is TRBJ2-7, the V gene TRBV5-3, with D maybe TRBD1 (5 bases). TRBV5-3 is assigned to the ORF class and has an uncertain function. Trimming pared 6 bases from V and 2 bases from J, leaving 18 bases between. The CDR3 sequence is 15 residues long.

V usage is TRBV10-3 and J usage is TRBJ2-3; possibly TRBD1 for D (5 bases). The CDR3 is 14 amino acids. Germline-derived CDR1 and CDR2 are ENHRY and SYGVKD. V was pared by 0 bases and J by 4 bases, with 8 bases between. This chain's CDR3 is CAISESMGPDTQYF. The DNA of the CDR3 is TGTGCCATCAGTGAGTCGATGGGGCCAGATACGCAGTATTTT.

The count of this clone is one. The V gene is TRBV21-1, the J gene TRBJ2-7; whether TRBD1, the table's D call, matches the DNA was not checked. TRBV21-1 is a pseudogene segment. The CDR3 covers 15 residues. The CDR3 DNA reads TGTGCCAGCAGCCCACCATCGACAGAAACCTACGAGCAGTACTTC. It specifies CASSPPSTETYEQYF.

Comment on this clone: Other DNA sequences from this sample encode an identical CDR3 as well. The chain joins TRBV20-1 to TRBJ1-4; D call uncertain. Trimming shortened V by 0 bases and J by 8 bases, and 4 bases separated the two germline ends. The CDR3 spans 11 residues. CDR1 is DFQATT, CDR2 SNEGSKA, per germline (reference sequence). In DNA, the CDR3 is TGCAGTGCTAGAGACTCGGAAAAACTGTTTTTT. Protein product: CSARDSEKLFF.

This chain joins TRBV5-6 and TRBJ1-5; D is perhaps TRBD1 (6 bases). The CDR3 totals 14 residues. V lost 0 bases and J lost 7, with 11 bases in between. Germline assignment: CDR1 SGHDT and CDR2 YYEEEE. The CDR3 spells CASSLAGVEQPQHF. The CDR3, as DNA: TGTGCCAGCAGCTTGGCAGGGGTGGAACAGCCCCAGCATTTT.

The count of this clone is one. This rearrangement joins TRBV3-1 (or the pseudogene TRBV3-2) to TRBJ2-5; TRBD2 aligns across 11 bases. The CDR3 loop spans 17 amino acids. Germline assignment: CDR1 LGHDT and CDR2 YNNKEL (reference sequence). V lost 4 bases, J lost 4 bases, and 11 bases stayed unmatched. The chain's CDR3 is CASSRGTSGRRRETQYF. The CDR3 region has the DNA TGTGCCAGCAGCCGTGGGACTAGCGGACGGCGCCGAGAGACCCAGTACTTC.

The chain links TRBV7-2 to TRBJ2-3; tentatively, D is TRBD2 (6 bases). This CDR3 has 14 residues. The germline gives CDR1 SGHTA, CDR2 FQGNSA. The V end lost 0 bases, the J end lost 4 bases, and 8 bases lay between the germline ends. CDR3 coding DNA: TGTGCCAGCAGCTTAGCGGGGGGTTCAGATACGCAGTATTTT. It codes for CASSLAGGSDTQYF. Variable domain in full (rest from reference TRBV7-2 and TRBJ2-3): GAGVSQSPSNKVTEKGKDVELRCDPISGHTALYWYRQSLGQGLEFLIYFQGNSAPDKSGLPSDRFSAERTGGSVSTLTIQRTQQEDSAVYLCASSLAGGSDTQYFGPGTRLTVL.

This clone occurred once. V usage is TRBV28 and J usage is TRBJ1-5, with D unclear. Trimming removed 3 bases at V and 4 bases at J, with 7 bases between. CDR3 length: 13 amino acids. Germline V gives CDR1 MDHEN, CDR2 SYDVKM. CDR3 residues: CASSFPGNQPQHF. The DNA of the CDR3 is TGTGCCAGCAGTTTCCCGGGGAATCAGCCCCAGCATTTT.

The V gene is TRBV30, the J gene TRBJ1-1, with D possibly matching TRBD1 (6 bases). Trimming shortened V by 3 bases and J by 0 bases, and 17 bases separated the two germline ends. The germline V gene encodes CDR1 GTSNPN and CDR2 SVGIG (reference sequence). The CDR3 loop spans 16 amino acids. CDR3 DNA: TGTGCCTGGAGCCCCGGGGGGGCCAGCATGAACACTGAAGCTTTCTTT. Amino acids: CAWSPGGASMNTEAFF.

The table lists this clone with a few counts. The J gene is TRBJ2-3, the V gene TRBV13, with D perhaps TRBD1 (5 bases). In germline, CDR1 is PRHDT, CDR2 FYEKMQ (reference sequence). The length of the CDR3 is 15 residues. Trimming left V 0 bases short and J 2 bases short, with 9 bases between. In DNA form, the CDR3 reads TGTGCCAGCAGCTTAGGGACAGAACCCACAGATACGCAGTATTTT. Amino acid sequence: CASSLGTEPTDTQYF.

The V and J genes are TRBV20-1 and TRBJ1-6; D gene ambiguous. CDR1 and CDR2 from the germline V gene are DFQATT and SNEGSKA (reference sequence). The CDR3 is 11 amino acids. The ends were cut back, 4 bases at V and 14 bases at J, with 12 bases in the middle. In DNA form, the CDR3 reads TGCAGTGCTACCGTAGAGGGATCCCTCCACTTT. It is translated as CSATVEGSLHF.

The chain couples TRBV2 to TRBJ2-1, with a possible D match to TRBD2 (5 bases). CDR1 and CDR2 (germline): SNHLY, FYNNEI. The CDR3 totals 14 residues. Trimming stripped 3 bases from V and 4 bases from J, with 10 bases between. This CDR3 reads CASSEASLYNEQFF. The CDR3 region has the DNA TGTGCCAGCAGTGAGGCTAGCCTATACAATGAGCAGTTCTTC.

The J gene is TRBJ2-2, the V gene TRBV30; TRBD1 matches 9 bases. V trimming: 3 bases; J trimming: 3 bases; junction bases outside the gene matches: 11. Germline assignment: CDR1 GTSNPN and CDR2 SVGIG (reference sequence). CDR3 size: 17 residues. CDR3 in DNA: TGTGCCTGGAGGGACAGGGGCCATAAAATTTACACCGGGGAGCTGTTTTTT. Protein product: CAWRDRGHKIYTGELFF.

Worth noting for this clone: Additional DNA sequences in this sample encode the identical CDR3. The chain carries TRBV6-2 or TRBV6-3 and TRBJ1-6; D is ambiguous. This CDR3 has 15 amino acids. Trimming took 3 bases from V and 7 from J, leaving 13 bases between them. Germline loops: CDR1 MNHEY, CDR2 SVGEGT. Written as DNA, the CDR3 is TGTGCCAGCAGTTATCCGACCGGGTCAAATTCACCCCTCCACTTT. Its protein product is CASSYPTGSNSPLHF.

The rearrangement links TRBV10-3 to TRBJ2-1, with D tentatively TRBD2 (6 bases). The CDR3 runs to 22 residues. Germline V gene data show CDR1 as ENHRY and CDR2 as SYGVKD. Trimming left V 6 bases short and J 0 bases short, with 33 bases between. CDR3 DNA: TGTGCCATCAGACCGACCCCCGGGACTCCCCGCGGGTTTTACAGCTCCTACAATGAGCAGTTCTTC. This sequence encodes CAIRPTPGTPRGFYSSYNEQFF.

This clone was seen only once. The chain employs TRBV15 and TRBJ1-1; D possibly corresponds to TRBD1 (6 bases). Trimming removed 1 base from V and 6 bases from J, with 9 bases in between. CDR1 and CDR2 from the germline V gene are LNHNV and YYDKDF (reference sequence). The CDR3 sequence is 13 residues long. Here the CDR3 DNA reads TGTGCCACCAGCAGAGCTCCAGGGGCTGAAGCTTTCTTT. It specifies CATSRAPGAEAFF.

The V gene is TRBV5-1, the J gene TRBJ2-7, with D possibly matching TRBD2 (5 bases). The germline V gene encodes CDR1 SGHRS and CDR2 YFSETQ. This CDR3 region has 14 residues. V was trimmed by 1 base and J by 2 bases, leaving 10 bases between them. The CDR3: CASSLSGYTYEQYF. The DNA of the CDR3 is TGCGCCAGCAGCTTGAGCGGATACACCTACGAGCAGTACTTC.

CDR3 amino acids: CATSRGQNEKLFF. The CDR3 DNA reads as TGTGCCACCAGTCGAGGACAGAATGAAAAACTGTTTTTT. V usage is TRBV24-1 and J usage is TRBJ1-4; possible D gene TRBD1, 6 bases. The CDR3 is made up of 13 amino acids. With 6 bases removed from V and 5 bases from J, the gap between germline ends came to 9 bases. In germline, CDR1 is KGHDR, CDR2 SFDVKD.